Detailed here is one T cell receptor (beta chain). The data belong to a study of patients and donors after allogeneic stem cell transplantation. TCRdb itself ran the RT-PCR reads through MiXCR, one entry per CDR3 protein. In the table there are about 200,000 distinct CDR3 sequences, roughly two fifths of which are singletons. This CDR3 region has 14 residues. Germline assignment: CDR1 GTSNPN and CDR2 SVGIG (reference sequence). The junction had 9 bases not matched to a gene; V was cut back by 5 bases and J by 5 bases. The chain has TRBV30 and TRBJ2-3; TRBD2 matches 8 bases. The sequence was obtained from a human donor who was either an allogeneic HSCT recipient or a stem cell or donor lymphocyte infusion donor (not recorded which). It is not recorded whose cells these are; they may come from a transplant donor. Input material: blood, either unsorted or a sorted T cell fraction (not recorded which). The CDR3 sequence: CAWRRPGGRDTQYF. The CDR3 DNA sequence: TGTGCCTGGCGACGGCCGGGGGGGCGAGATACGCAGTATTTT.